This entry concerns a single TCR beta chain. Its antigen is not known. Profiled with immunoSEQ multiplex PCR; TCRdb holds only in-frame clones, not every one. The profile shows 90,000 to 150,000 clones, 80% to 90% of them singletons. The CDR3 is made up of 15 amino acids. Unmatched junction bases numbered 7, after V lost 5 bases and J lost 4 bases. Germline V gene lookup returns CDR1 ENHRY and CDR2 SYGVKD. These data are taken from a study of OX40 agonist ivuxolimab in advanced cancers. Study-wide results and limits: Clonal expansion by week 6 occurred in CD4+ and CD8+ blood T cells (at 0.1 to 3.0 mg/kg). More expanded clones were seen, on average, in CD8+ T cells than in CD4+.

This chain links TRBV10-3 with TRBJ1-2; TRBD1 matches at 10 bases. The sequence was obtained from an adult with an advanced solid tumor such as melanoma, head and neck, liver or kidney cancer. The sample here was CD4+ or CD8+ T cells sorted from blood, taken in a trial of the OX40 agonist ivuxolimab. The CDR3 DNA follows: TGTGCCATCAGTAATACGGGGACAGGGGCCTATGGCTACACCTTC. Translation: CAISNTGTGAYGYTF.